The TCR beta chain under discussion was sequenced for a study of CD8 T cells in ankylosing spondylitis. Quantitative 5'-RACE with molecular barcodes was used to make the TCR beta libraries. From the 5' RACE reads, TCRdb called clonotypes with MiXCR, one entry per CDR3 protein. This sample yields approximately 550,000 distinct CDR3 sequences, of which more than 9.5% are seen a single time; 6.8% belongs to the top ten. Study-level findings and limits: Among TCR beta sequences, a motif of about 8 highly homologous variants appeared characteristic of ankylosing spondylitis blood.

This CDR3 comprises 11 residues. The germline gives CDR1 GTSNPN, CDR2 SVGIG (reference sequence). The V end was cut by 4 bases, the J end by 5 bases, with 9 bases between. This clonotype has more than one count but fewer than ten. Its antigen is not known. The V gene is TRBV30, the J gene TRBJ2-7, with a possible D match to TRBD2 (5 bases). Sequencing was performed on blood, either unsorted or a sorted T cell fraction (not recorded which). This sequence was found in a male donor with ankylosing spondylitis. The CDR3 DNA follows: TGTGCCTGGACTAGCCAGAACGAGCAGTACTTC. It specifies CAWTSQNEQYF.